This T cell receptor beta chain originates from a study of blood T cell repertoires in COVID-19. Turning to the study itself: There were acute and convalescent COVID-19 samples, and they came from the United States, Italy and Spain.

Original handling: For nucleated cells, counts were estimated from reference gene primer amplification. TCRdb's copy holds only in-frame clones and misses some; the assay was immunoSEQ multiplex PCR. That table supplies the V and J calls and clone size; D and trimming were determined from the DNA. The table lists roughly 150,000 clones, roughly nine tenths of them singletons. This clone was found once. The V gene end was trimmed by 0 bases and the J gene end by 8 bases; junction bases not matched to a gene: 7. Germline V gives CDR1 ENHRY, CDR2 SYGVKD. The CDR3 contains 16 residues. Sequenced: peripheral blood. The rearrangement joins TRBV10-3 to TRBJ2-1; TRBD1 matches 10 bases. The TCR comes from a man between 18 and 35 years old with COVID-19, enrolled during active disease. Written as DNA, the CDR3 is TGTGCCATCAGTGAGTCGGGCGGGACAGGGGACGATGAGCAGTTCTTC. It codes for CAISESGGTGDDEQFF.